The sequence of this TCR beta chain was determined in a study of T cell clonotyping in hematopoietic cell transplantation. Stated time point: recipient sample about 28 days before transplant, after cytoreduction. A remark on this clone: One end of the junction fails to match germline, which may point to a read error.

The CDR3 has 13 residues. CDR1 and CDR2 (germline): LNHDA, SQIVND (reference sequence). The method was immunoSEQ multiplex PCR; TCRdb's version includes in-frame clones alone and lacks a portion of them. The sample yields around 45,000 clones, roughly four fifths seen once. The chain employs TRBV19 and TRBJ1-1, with D unresolved. This sequence was found in a man between 60 and 75 years old with myelodysplastic syndrome. Some clones in this sample may be carry-over from other donors' samples. The material sequenced was peripheral blood mononuclear cells, taken before stem cell transplant. The CDR3 sequence: CASSIRRNAEAFF. The CDR3 DNA is TGTGCCAGTAGTATCCGACGGAACGCTGAAGCTTTCTTT.